This passage covers 5 T cell receptor beta chains from one sample sequenced in a study of blood T cell repertoires in COVID-19. Sequenced by immunoSEQ multiplex PCR; TCRdb stores in-frame clones only, minus some. The repertoire holds around 65,000 clones, with roughly 77% as singletons. The specimen was peripheral blood. The source is a man aged 80 or over with acute or convalescent COVID-19.

This chain connects TRBV19 to TRBJ1-2, with 8 bases fitting TRBD1. The CDR3 covers 15 residues. Germline V gives CDR1 LNHDA, CDR2 SQIVND (reference sequence). Unmatched junction bases numbered 9, after V lost 5 bases and J lost 4 bases. CDR3 bases: TGTGCCAGTAGTCCACAGGGGGTACTTACCTATGGCTACACCTTC. The encoded protein is CASSPQGVLTYGYTF.

The chain is built from TRBV9 and TRBJ1-2; the D is unclear. Germline values: CDR1 SGDLS, CDR2 YYNGEE. This CDR3 spans 13 amino acids. Trimming took off 0 bases at V and 7 bases at J, with 10 bases between the two ends. The CDR3 region has the DNA TGTGCCAGCAGCGTAGAGGAGCAATCTGGCTACACCTTC. Amino acids: CASSVEEQSGYTF. The variable domain in full, completed from reference TRBV9 and TRBJ1-2, reads DSGVTQTPKHLITATGQRVTLRCSPRSGDLSVYWYQQSLDQGLQFLIQYYNGEERAKGNILERFSAQQFPDLHSELNLSSLELGDSALYFCASSVEEQSGYTFGSGTRLTVV.

The genes are TRBV6-2 or TRBV6-3 and TRBJ2-2; D remains unclear. The CDR3 runs to 11 residues. Trimming shortened V by 6 bases and J by 13 bases, and 12 bases separated the two germline ends. Germline V gives CDR1 MNHEY, CDR2 SVGEGT. DNA for the CDR3: TGTGCCAGCAGCCCCAGCGAATGGCTGTTTTTT. The encoded protein is CASSPSEWLFF.

The chain joins TRBV6-5 to TRBJ2-3, with D uncertain. The CDR3 covers 13 residues. Per the germline V gene, CDR1 is MNHEY and CDR2 is SVGAGI. Trimming removed 4 bases from V and 0 bases from J, with 5 bases in between. The CDR3 nucleotides are TGTGCCAGCAGTTGGCAGAGCACAGATACGCAGTATTTT. The encoded protein is CASSWQSTDTQYF.

This chain uses TRBV29-1 with TRBJ2-5; 8 nucleotides agree with TRBD2. V was clipped by 7 bases and J by 2 bases; unmatched bases: 9. This CDR3 spans 14 amino acids. Per germline, CDR1 SQVTM and CDR2 ANQGSEA. This CDR3 is CSATRGGHQETQYF. The CDR3 nucleotides read TGCAGCGCCACCCGGGGGGGACATCAAGAGACCCAGTACTTC. The full variable domain, rest sourced from reference TRBV29-1 and TRBJ2-5, is SAVISQKPSRDICQRGTSLTIQCQVDSQVTMMFWYRQQPGQSLTLIATANQGSEATYESGFVIDKFPISRPNLTFSTLTVSNMSPEDSSIYLCSATRGGHQETQYFGPGTRLLVL.